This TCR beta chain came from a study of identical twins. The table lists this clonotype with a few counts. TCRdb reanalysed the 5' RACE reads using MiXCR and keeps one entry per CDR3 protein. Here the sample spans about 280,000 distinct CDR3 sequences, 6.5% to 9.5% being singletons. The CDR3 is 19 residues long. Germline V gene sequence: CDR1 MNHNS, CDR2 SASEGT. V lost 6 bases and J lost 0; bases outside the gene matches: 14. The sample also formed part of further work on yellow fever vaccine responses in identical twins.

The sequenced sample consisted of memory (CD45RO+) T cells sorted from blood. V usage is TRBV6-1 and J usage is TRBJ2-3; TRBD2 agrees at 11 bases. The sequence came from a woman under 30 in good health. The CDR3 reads CASSPRFGTSGSSTDTQYF. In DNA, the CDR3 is TGTGCCAGCAGCCCAAGATTTGGGACTAGCGGATCTAGCACAGATACGCAGTATTTT.